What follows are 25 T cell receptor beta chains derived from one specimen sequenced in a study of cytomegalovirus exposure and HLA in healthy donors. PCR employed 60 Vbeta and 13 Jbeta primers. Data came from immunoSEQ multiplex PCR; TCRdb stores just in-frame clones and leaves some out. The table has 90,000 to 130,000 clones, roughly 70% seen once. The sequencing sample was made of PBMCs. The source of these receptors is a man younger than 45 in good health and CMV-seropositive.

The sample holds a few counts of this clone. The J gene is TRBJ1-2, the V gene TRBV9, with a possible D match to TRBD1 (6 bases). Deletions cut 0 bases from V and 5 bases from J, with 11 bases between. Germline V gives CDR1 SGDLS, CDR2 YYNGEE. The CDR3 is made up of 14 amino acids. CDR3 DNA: TGTGCCAGCAGCGTAGGAGGGGGTGGGTATGGCTACACCTTC. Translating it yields CASSVGGGGYGYTF.

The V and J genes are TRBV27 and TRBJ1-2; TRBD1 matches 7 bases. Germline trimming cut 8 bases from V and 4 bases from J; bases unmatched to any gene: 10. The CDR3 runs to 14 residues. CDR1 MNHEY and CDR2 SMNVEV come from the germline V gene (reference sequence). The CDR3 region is CASSPDRDVYGYTF. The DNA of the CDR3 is TGTGCCAGCTCCCCTGACAGGGACGTCTATGGCTACACCTTC.

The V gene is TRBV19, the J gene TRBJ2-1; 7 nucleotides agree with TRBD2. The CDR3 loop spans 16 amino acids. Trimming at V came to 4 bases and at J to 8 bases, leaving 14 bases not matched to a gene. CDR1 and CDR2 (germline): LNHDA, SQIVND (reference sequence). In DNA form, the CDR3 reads TGTGCCAGTAGTACCTTGGGAGGGGCACATAGCCATGAGCAGTTCTTC. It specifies CASSTLGGAHSHEQFF.

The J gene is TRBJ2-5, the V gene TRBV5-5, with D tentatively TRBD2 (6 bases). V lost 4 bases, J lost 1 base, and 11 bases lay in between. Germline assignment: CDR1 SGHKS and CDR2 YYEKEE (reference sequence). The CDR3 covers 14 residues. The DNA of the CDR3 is TGTGCCAGCAGCCATTTGGGGGGCCAAGAGACCCAGTACTTC. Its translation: CASSHLGGQETQYF. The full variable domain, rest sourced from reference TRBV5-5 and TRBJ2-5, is DAGVTQSPTHLIKTRGQQVTLRCSPISGHKSVSWYQQVLGQGPQFIFQYYEKEERGRGNFPDRFSARQFPNYSSELNVNALLLGDSALYLCASSHLGGQETQYFGPGTRLLVL.

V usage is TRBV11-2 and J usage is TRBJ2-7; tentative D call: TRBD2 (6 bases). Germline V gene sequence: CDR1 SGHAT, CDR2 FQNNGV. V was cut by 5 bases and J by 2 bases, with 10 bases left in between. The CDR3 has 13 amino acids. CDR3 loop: CASSLWTTYEQYV. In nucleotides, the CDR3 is TGTGCCAGCAGCCTCTGGACTACCTACGAGCAGTACGTC.

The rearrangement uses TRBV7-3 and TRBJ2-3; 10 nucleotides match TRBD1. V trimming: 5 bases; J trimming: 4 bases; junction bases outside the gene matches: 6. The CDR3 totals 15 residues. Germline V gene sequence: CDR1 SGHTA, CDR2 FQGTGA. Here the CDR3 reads CASSVTGGKADTQYF. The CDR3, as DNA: TGTGCCAGCAGCGTGACAGGGGGCAAAGCAGATACGCAGTATTTT.

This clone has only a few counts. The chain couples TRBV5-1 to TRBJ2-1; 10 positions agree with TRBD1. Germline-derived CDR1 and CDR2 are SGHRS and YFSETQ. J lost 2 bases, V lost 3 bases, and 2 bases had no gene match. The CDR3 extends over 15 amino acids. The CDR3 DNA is TGCGCCAGCAGCTATGGACAGGGGGCCTACAATGAGCAGTTCTTC. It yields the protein CASSYGQGAYNEQFF.

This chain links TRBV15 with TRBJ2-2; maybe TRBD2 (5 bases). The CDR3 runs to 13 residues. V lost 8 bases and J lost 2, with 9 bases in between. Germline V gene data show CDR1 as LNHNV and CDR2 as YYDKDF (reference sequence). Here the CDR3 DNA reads TGTGCCACCGGGAGTCTCAACACCGGGGAGCTGTTTTTT. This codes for CATGSLNTGELFF.

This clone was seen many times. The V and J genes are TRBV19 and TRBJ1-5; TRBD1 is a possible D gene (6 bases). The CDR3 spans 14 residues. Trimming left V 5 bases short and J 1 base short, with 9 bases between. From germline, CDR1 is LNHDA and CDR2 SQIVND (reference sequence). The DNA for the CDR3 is TGTGCCAGTAGTGGACAGCGGAGCAATCAGCCCCAGCATTTT. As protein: CASSGQRSNQPQHF.

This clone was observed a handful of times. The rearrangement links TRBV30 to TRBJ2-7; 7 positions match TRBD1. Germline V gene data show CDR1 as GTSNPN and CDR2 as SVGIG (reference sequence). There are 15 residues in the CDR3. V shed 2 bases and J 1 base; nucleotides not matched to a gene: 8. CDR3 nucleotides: TGTGCCTGGAGTTCCGGGACAGATTCTTCCTACGAGCAGTACTTC. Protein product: CAWSSGTDSSYEQYF.

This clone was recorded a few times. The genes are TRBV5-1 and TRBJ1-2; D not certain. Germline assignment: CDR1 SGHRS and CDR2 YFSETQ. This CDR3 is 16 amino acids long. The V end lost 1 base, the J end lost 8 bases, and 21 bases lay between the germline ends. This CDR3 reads CASSLPAEQASPGYTF. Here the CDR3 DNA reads TGCGCCAGCAGCTTGCCGGCCGAACAAGCGAGTCCCGGCTACACCTTC.

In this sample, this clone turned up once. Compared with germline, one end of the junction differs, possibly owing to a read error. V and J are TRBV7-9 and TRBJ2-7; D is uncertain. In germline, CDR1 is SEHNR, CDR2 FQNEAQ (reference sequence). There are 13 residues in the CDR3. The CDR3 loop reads CANSPLASGEQYF. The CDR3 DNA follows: TGTGCCAACAGCCCTCTGGCTTCCGGGGAGCAGTACTTC.

CDR3 nucleotides: TGCGCCAGCAGCTTGAAGGAGGGGACCGGGGAGCTGTTTTTT. This gives the protein CASSLKEGTGELFF. The V and J genes are TRBV5-1 and TRBJ2-2; D perhaps matches TRBD2 (6 bases). In germline, CDR1 is SGHRS, CDR2 YFSETQ. The V end was cut by 1 base, the J end by 5 bases, with 9 bases between. CDR3 size: 14 residues.

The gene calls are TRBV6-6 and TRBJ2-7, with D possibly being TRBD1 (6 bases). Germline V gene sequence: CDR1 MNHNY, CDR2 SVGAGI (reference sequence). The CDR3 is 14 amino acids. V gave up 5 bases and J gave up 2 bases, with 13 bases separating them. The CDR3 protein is CASSPYRDAYEQYV. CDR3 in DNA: TGTGCCAGCAGTCCCTACAGGGACGCCTACGAGCAGTACGTC.

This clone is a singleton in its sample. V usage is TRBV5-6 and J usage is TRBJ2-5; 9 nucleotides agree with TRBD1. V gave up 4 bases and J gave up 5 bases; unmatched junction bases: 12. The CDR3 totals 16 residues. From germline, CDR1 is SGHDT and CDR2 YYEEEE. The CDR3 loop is CASSRLRDRVFETQYF. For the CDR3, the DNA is TGTGCCAGCAGCCGGCTCCGGGACAGGGTGTTTGAGACCCAGTACTTC.

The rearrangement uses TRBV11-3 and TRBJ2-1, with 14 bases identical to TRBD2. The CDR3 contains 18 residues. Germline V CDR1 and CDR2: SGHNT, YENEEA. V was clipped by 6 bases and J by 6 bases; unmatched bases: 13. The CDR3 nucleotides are TGTGCCAGCAGGGAGACCCGACTAGCGGGAGGGCTCGGCAATGAGCAGTTCTTC. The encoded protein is CASRETRLAGGLGNEQFF.

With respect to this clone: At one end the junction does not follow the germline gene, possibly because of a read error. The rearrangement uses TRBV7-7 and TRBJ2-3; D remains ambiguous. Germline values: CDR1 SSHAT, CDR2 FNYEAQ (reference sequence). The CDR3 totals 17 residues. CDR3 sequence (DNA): TGTGCTAGCAGCCCGAAGGTGACACTCTCTAGCACAGATACGCAGTATTTT. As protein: CASSPKVTLSSTDTQYF.

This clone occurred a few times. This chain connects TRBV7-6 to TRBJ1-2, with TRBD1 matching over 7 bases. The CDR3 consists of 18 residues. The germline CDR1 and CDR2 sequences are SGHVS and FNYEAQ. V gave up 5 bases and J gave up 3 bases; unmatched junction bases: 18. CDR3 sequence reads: CASSPRRGEQGRHYGYTF. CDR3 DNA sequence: TGTGCCAGCAGCCCTAGGCGGGGAGAACAGGGGCGGCACTATGGCTACACCTTC.

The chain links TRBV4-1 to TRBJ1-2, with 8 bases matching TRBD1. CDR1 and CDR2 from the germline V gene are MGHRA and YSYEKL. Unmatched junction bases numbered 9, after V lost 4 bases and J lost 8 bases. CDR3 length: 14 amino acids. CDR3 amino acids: CASSRNPTGEGYTF. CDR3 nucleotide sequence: TGCGCCAGCAGCCGAAATCCGACAGGGGAAGGCTACACCTTC.

The CDR3 sequence is CASSLQGAGQPQHF. CDR3 bases: TGTGCCAGCAGCTTACAGGGGGCTGGTCAGCCCCAGCATTTT. V and J are TRBV7-9 and TRBJ1-5; TRBD1 agrees at 8 bases. This CDR3 is built from 14 residues. With V trimmed by 2 bases and J by 6 bases, 3 bases remained unmatched. Per the germline V gene, CDR1 is SEHNR and CDR2 is FQNEAQ (reference sequence).

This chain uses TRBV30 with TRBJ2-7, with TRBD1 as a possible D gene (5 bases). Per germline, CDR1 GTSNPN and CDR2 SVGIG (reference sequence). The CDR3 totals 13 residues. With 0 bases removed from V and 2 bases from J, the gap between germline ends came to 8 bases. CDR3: CAWSVGAAYEQYF. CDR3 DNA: TGTGCCTGGAGTGTTGGGGCCGCCTACGAGCAGTACTTC.

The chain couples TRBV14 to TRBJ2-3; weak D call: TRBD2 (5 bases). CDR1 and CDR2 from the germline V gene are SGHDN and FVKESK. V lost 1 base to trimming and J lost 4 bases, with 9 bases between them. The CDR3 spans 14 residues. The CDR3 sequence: CASSQGWESDTQYF. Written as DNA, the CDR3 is TGTGCCAGCAGCCAAGGGTGGGAGTCAGATACGCAGTATTTT. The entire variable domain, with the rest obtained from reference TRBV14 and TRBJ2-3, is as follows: EAGVTQFPSHSVIEKGQTVTLRCDPISGHDNLYWYRRVMGKEIKFLLHFVKESKQDESGMPNNRFLAERTGGTYSTLKVQPAELEDSGVYFCASSQGWESDTQYFGPGTRLTVL.

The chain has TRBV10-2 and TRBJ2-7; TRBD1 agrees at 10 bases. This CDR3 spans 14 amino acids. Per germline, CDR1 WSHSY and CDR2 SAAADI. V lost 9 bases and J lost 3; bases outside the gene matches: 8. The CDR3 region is CASLTGGLNYEQYF. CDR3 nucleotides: TGCGCCAGTCTGACAGGGGGCCTAAACTACGAGCAGTACTTC.

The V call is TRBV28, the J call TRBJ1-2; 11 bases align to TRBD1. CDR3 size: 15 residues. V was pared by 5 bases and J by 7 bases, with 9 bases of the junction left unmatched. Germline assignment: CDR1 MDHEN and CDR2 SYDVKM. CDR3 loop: CASSGWDRGRAGYTF. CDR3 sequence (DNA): TGTGCCAGCAGTGGGTGGGACAGGGGGAGGGCTGGCTACACCTTC.

This chain's CDR3 is CASSSAGRGTEAFF. DNA of the CDR3: TGTGCCAGCAGTTCGGCGGGGCGCGGAACTGAAGCTTTCTTT. The chain recombines TRBV6-5 with TRBJ1-1; D is perhaps TRBD1 (5 bases). The germline V gene encodes CDR1 MNHEY and CDR2 SVGAGI. The CDR3 covers 14 residues. V dropped 4 bases and J dropped 5 bases, with 14 bases sitting between them.